The entry below gives a single T cell receptor beta chain sequence along with its context. The antigen is not known. Included in the TCR beta cDNA libraries were unique molecular identifiers. A population of roughly 0.9 to 11 million T cells gave rise to roughly 490,000 cDNA molecules. MiXCR, run by TCRdb on the PCR reads, gives a single entry per CDR3 protein. The sample consists of around 160,000 distinct CDR3 sequences, around 36% of them appearing once. These data originate in a study of post-analysis software for immune sequencing data. Study at large: The disease courses spanned relapsing-remitting, secondary progressive and progressive-relapsing forms of multiple sclerosis. Whole-study findings and limits: Normalized Chao1 diversity was significantly lower in multiple sclerosis patients than in controls.

Specimen: blood, collected after autologous hematopoietic stem cell transplantation. This receptor was taken from a girl between 5 and 17 years old with multiple sclerosis.

This CDR3 reads CASSYSNPAFATNEKLFF. As DNA, the CDR3 is TGTGCCAGCAGTTACTCGAACCCAGCTTTTGCAACTAATGAAAAACTGTTTTTT. V is TRBV6-2 or TRBV6-3 and J is TRBJ1-4, with D unclear. This CDR3 is built from 18 residues. The V gene's germline CDR1 is MNHEY and CDR2 SVGEGT. Between the trimmed V and J ends, which lost 0 bases and 0 bases, there was a span of 14 bases.